Below, 5 T cell receptor beta chains from the same sample are listed, as sequenced in a study of PD-L1 blockade in urothelial cancer. Profiling relied on immunoSEQ multiplex PCR, and the TCRdb table lists in-frame clones only, not all of them. The sample includes fewer than 85,000 clones, roughly 84% seen only once; the top ten take around a tenth. Time point indicated: pretreatment peripheral blood. Sequenced material: PBMCs, taken around atezolizumab (anti-PD-L1) treatment. These receptors were obtained from a woman aged 70-85 years with urothelial cancer.

In its sample, this clone was seen once. The chain joins TRBV28 to TRBJ1-1; D remains unclear. Germline V gene data show CDR1 as MDHEN and CDR2 as SYDVKM. V was clipped by 5 bases and J by 4 bases, with 17 bases between them. The CDR3 length is 15 residues. This CDR3 is CASSVHGGQSTEAFF. For the CDR3, the DNA is TGTGCCAGCAGTGTACATGGTGGGCAGAGCACTGAAGCTTTCTTT.

The chain combines TRBV5-4 with TRBJ2-2; D possibly corresponds to TRBD1 (5 bases). Trimming cost V 0 bases and J 0 bases, with 12 bases left between them. The CDR3 sequence is 17 residues long. Germline CDR1 is SGHNT and CDR2 is YYREEE (reference sequence). The CDR3 region has the DNA TGTGCCAGCAGCTTGGCCCCGCAGGGCCCGAACACCGGGGAGCTGTTTTTT. This codes for CASSLAPQGPNTGELFF.

This clone was detected many times. The chain combines TRBV6-6 with TRBJ1-2; weak D call: TRBD1 (6 bases). The CDR3 has 13 residues. Germline V lookup: CDR1 MNHNY, CDR2 SVGAGI (reference sequence). Trimming stripped 6 bases from V and 5 bases from J, with 13 bases between. CDR3 nucleotide sequence: TGTGCCAGCAGCGAGACAGGCTTGTATGGCTACACCTTC. As protein: CASSETGLYGYTF.

This chain uses TRBV7-2 with TRBJ1-2; 9 bases map to TRBD1. V shed 7 bases, J shed 7 bases, and the junction held 10 bases outside the gene matches. The germline V gene encodes CDR1 SGHTA and CDR2 FQGNSA. This CDR3 has 14 residues. CDR3 in DNA: TGTGCCAGCACCCAGGGACAGGGAGTCTCTGGCTACACCTTC. It codes for CASTQGQGVSGYTF.

This rearrangement joins TRBV13 to TRBJ2-7, with a weak D call TRBD1 (6 bases). The CDR3 is 15 amino acids. Germline V CDR1 and CDR2: PRHDT, FYEKMQ (reference sequence). Between the trimmed V and J ends, which lost 4 bases and 9 bases, there was a span of 22 bases. The CDR3 reads CASSSKGTPIGMQYF. In nucleotides, the CDR3 is TGTGCCAGCAGCTCGAAAGGGACACCGATTGGGATGCAGTACTTC.